This passage covers 15 T cell receptor beta chains from one sample sequenced in a study of OX40 agonist ivuxolimab in advanced cancers. The method was immunoSEQ multiplex PCR; TCRdb's version includes in-frame clones alone and lacks a portion of them. The sample contains some 100,000 clones, under 95% of which appear only once. The sequenced sample was CD4+ or CD8+ T cells sorted from blood, obtained in a trial of the OX40 agonist ivuxolimab. These receptors originate from an adult with an advanced solid tumor such as melanoma, head and neck, liver or kidney cancer.

The chain employs TRBV5-1 and TRBJ1-1, with 10 nucleotides matching TRBD1. Trimming took 3 bases from V and 1 from J; bases not matched to a gene: 6. Germline V gene data show CDR1 as SGHRS and CDR2 as YFSETQ. The CDR3 consists of 16 residues. The CDR3 protein is CASSYSGQGTNTEAFF. The CDR3 region has the DNA TGCGCCAGCAGCTACTCGGGACAGGGGACGAACACTGAAGCTTTCTTT.

V is TRBV5-6 and J is TRBJ2-5; TRBD2 might be the D (7 bases). Germline V lookup: CDR1 SGHDT, CDR2 YYEEEE. Trimming took off 0 bases at V and 4 bases at J, with 10 bases between the two ends. This CDR3 region has 14 residues. The CDR3: CASSLVGGRETQYF. The CDR3 nucleotides are TGTGCCAGCAGCTTGGTGGGGGGGCGAGAGACCCAGTACTTC.

This clone has only one observation. V and J are TRBV21-1 and TRBJ2-7. TRBV21-1 is listed as a pseudogene. This CDR3 region has 12 residues. The CDR3: CASSKGVNEQYF. CDR3 nucleotides: TGTGCCAGCAGCAAAGGGGTGAACGAGCAGTACTTC.

The V and J genes are TRBV6-1 and TRBJ2-3; 10 bases fit TRBD1. The length of the CDR3 is 14 residues. V lost 3 bases, J lost 4 bases, and 1 base stayed unmatched. In germline, CDR1 is MNHNS, CDR2 SASEGT. Written as DNA, the CDR3 is TGTGCCAGCAGTGAGACAGGGGGCGCAGATACGCAGTATTTT. Its protein is CASSETGGADTQYF.

This clone was detected once. The rearrangement links TRBV7-2 to TRBJ2-7, with 9 positions matching TRBD1. Trimming at V came to 3 bases and at J to 6 bases, leaving 9 bases not matched to a gene. Germline V CDR1 and CDR2: SGHTA, FQGNSA. This CDR3 has 15 amino acids. The CDR3 bases are TGTGCCAGCAGCTTGGATGCCGGGACAGGGAGCGAGCAGTACTTC. Encoded protein: CASSLDAGTGSEQYF.

The genes are TRBV4-1 and TRBJ1-5; no reliable D call. Trimming removed 4 bases at V and 1 base at J, with 11 bases between. The CDR3 runs to 15 residues. Germline V gene sequence: CDR1 MGHRA, CDR2 YSYEKL. The DNA of the CDR3 is TGCGCCAGCAGCCCGAAATTCACCAGCAATCAGCCCCAGCATTTT. Its protein is CASSPKFTSNQPQHF.

The chain links TRBV7-8 to TRBJ2-3; 9 nucleotides align to TRBD2. Per the germline V gene, CDR1 is SGHVS and CDR2 is FQNEAQ. The trim removed 2 bases at V and 4 bases at J, leaving 7 bases unmatched. The length of the CDR3 is 16 residues. CDR3: CASSLIVAGVSDTQYF. CDR3 DNA: TGTGCCAGCAGCTTAATCGTAGCGGGAGTATCAGATACGCAGTATTTT.

This chain links TRBV27 with TRBJ1-1, with D unclear. The V and J ends lost 2 bases and 7 bases respectively, with 11 bases between them. CDR3 length: 13 amino acids. Germline-derived CDR1 and CDR2 are MNHEY and SMNVEV (reference sequence). The CDR3 DNA reads TGTGCCAGCAGTTTACGGCAGGTCAGTGAAGCTTTCTTT. Protein: CASSLRQVSEAFF.

The chain is built from TRBV28 and TRBJ2-5, with a tentative D call TRBD2 (6 bases). This CDR3 has 13 amino acids. The V end was cut by 3 bases, the J end by 2 bases, with 7 bases between. Germline lookup yields CDR1 MDHEN and CDR2 SYDVKM. CDR3 amino acids: CASSLGGQETQYF. In nucleotides, the CDR3 is TGTGCCAGCAGTTTGGGAGGACAAGAGACCCAGTACTTC.

This sequence joins TRBV14 and TRBJ1-2; D call uncertain. Germline CDR1 reads SGHDN; CDR2 reads FVKESK. The CDR3 covers 14 residues. V was trimmed by 1 base and J by 4 bases, leaving 10 bases between them. This chain's CDR3 is CASSQAASLYGYTF. Here the CDR3 DNA reads TGTGCCAGCAGCCAAGCCGCGTCCCTCTATGGCTACACCTTC.

V usage is TRBV5-6 and J usage is TRBJ1-2, with D unresolved. This CDR3 is built from 14 residues. Germline CDR1 reads SGHDT; CDR2 reads YYEEEE. Trimming shortened V by 0 bases and J by 7 bases, and 13 bases separated the two germline ends. This CDR3 is CASSLGSTAPGYTF. DNA of the CDR3: TGTGCCAGCAGCTTGGGGTCGACTGCCCCTGGCTACACCTTC.

CDR3: CASRGDSFSTDTQYF. Written as DNA, the CDR3 is TGTGCCAGCAGGGGGGACAGCTTCTCCACAGATACGCAGTATTTT. The chain combines TRBV2 with TRBJ2-3, with 7 bases lining up with TRBD1. The germline V gene encodes CDR1 SNHLY and CDR2 FYNNEI. This CDR3 spans 15 amino acids. V lost 6 bases to trimming and J lost 2 bases; unmatched junction nucleotides: 8.

V usage is TRBV5-5 and J usage is TRBJ2-7, with 8 bases that match TRBD1. Trimming removed 1 base from V and 6 bases from J; junction bases left unmatched: 0. Per germline, CDR1 SGHKS and CDR2 YYEKEE (reference sequence). The CDR3 totals 12 residues. This CDR3 reads CASSLTGGEQYF. Here the CDR3 DNA reads TGTGCCAGCAGCTTGACAGGGGGCGAGCAGTACTTC.

V gene TRBV10-2 combines with J gene TRBJ1-2, with D unclear. Germline CDR1 is WSHSY and CDR2 is SAAADI. V was trimmed by 5 bases and J by 10 bases, leaving 14 bases between them. CDR3 length: 12 residues. The CDR3 region is CASSLDEQNYTF. For the CDR3, the DNA is TGCGCCAGCAGTTTGGACGAGCAAAACTACACCTTC.

This sequence joins TRBV2 and TRBJ1-2; 7 nucleotides agree with TRBD1. The germline V gene encodes CDR1 SNHLY and CDR2 FYNNEI. The CDR3 loop spans 13 amino acids. With 8 bases clipped from V and 9 bases from J, the junction kept 12 bases outside the gene matches. CDR3 sequence reads: CASGPGGPFSYTF. Written as DNA, the CDR3 is TGTGCCAGCGGACCAGGGGGACCCTTCAGCTACACCTTC.